The 8 T cell receptor beta chains below come from one sample, sequenced in a study of shared clonotypes between healthy human individuals. Clones were sequenced by immunoSEQ multiplex PCR, and TCRdb holds only the in-frame ones, with some missing. This table holds 300,000 to 400,000 clones, around nine tenths found once. Sequencing input: memory CD8+ T cells sorted from blood. This sample's subset: CD45RO+ cells pooled with CCR7-negative TemRA cells. The source of these receptors is a man between 18 and 29 years old in good health.

The CDR3 DNA is TGTGCCAGCAGTTCACAGGGGATATCCTACGAGCAGTACTTC. Translating gives CASSSQGISYEQYF. V gene TRBV2 combines with J gene TRBJ2-7; TRBD1 agrees at 7 bases. Germline assignment: CDR1 SNHLY and CDR2 FYNNEI. Trimming removed 5 bases from V and 1 base from J; junction bases left unmatched: 5. The CDR3 runs 14 residues. Combining the CDR3 with reference TRBV2 and TRBJ2-7 gives the whole variable domain EPEVTQTPSHQVTQMGQEVILRCVPISNHLYFYWYRQILGQKVEFLVSFYNNEISEKSEIFDDQFSVERPDGSNFTLKIRSTKLEDSAMYFCASSSQGISYEQYFGPGTRLTVT.

The chain combines TRBV7-8 with TRBJ1-1; D uncertain. The CDR3 contains 14 residues. The V end was cut by 2 bases, the J end by 0 bases, with 7 bases between. Germline loops: CDR1 SGHVS, CDR2 FQNEAQ. CDR3 in amino acids: CASSLQEVNTEAFF. The CDR3 nucleotides read TGTGCCAGCAGCTTACAGGAAGTGAACACTGAAGCTTTCTTT.

This clone was seen only once. J is TRBJ1-2 and V is TRBV10-3; weak D call: TRBD1 (6 bases). The CDR3 is made up of 13 amino acids. With 3 bases removed from V and 3 bases from J, the gap between germline ends came to 8 bases. The germline gives CDR1 ENHRY, CDR2 SYGVKD. The CDR3 DNA is TGTGCCATCAGTGACGGGGGCTACTATGGCTACACCTTC. It is translated as CAISDGGYYGYTF.

This clone has at least ten counts. The chain combines TRBV29-1 with TRBJ2-7; 8 bases match TRBD1. The J segment lost 0 bases and the V segment lost 5 bases, leaving 9 bases of the junction unmatched. The CDR3 has 15 residues. From germline, CDR1 is SQVTM and CDR2 ANQGSEA. CDR3 bases: TGCAGCGTTTGGTTCGTGGGACAGGCCTCCTACGAGCAGTACTTC. Translated, it gives CSVWFVGQASYEQYF.

The V gene is TRBV7-9, the J gene TRBJ1-4; maybe TRBD1 (6 bases). This CDR3 comprises 15 residues. In germline, CDR1 is SEHNR, CDR2 FQNEAQ (reference sequence). The V gene lost 5 bases and the J gene lost 6 bases, with 16 bases spanning the gap. This chain's CDR3 is CASSEVEGGDEKLFF. In DNA form, the CDR3 reads TGTGCCAGCAGCGAGGTTGAAGGGGGAGATGAAAAACTGTTTTTT. Full variable domain (remainder filled in from reference TRBV7-9 and TRBJ1-4): DTGVSQNPRHKITKRGQNVTFRCDPISEHNRLYWYRQTLGQGPEFLTYFQNEAQLEKSRLLSDRFSAERPKGSFSTLEIQRTEQGDSAMYLCASSEVEGGDEKLFFGSGTQLSVL.

In regard to this clone: In the same sample, other DNA sequences code for this CDR3. CDR3 sequence (DNA): TGTGCCAGCAGCGTAGGTGTAGGGTACGAGCAGTACTTC. As protein: CASSVGVGYEQYF. The V gene is TRBV9, the J gene TRBJ2-7; D is undetermined. Trimming cost V 0 bases and J 4 bases, with 8 bases left between them. The germline gives CDR1 SGDLS, CDR2 YYNGEE. There are 13 residues in the CDR3.

The chain has TRBV4-1 and TRBJ2-5; 8 bases map to TRBD2. This CDR3 is built from 13 residues. With 4 bases clipped from V and 5 bases from J, the junction kept 3 bases outside the gene matches. CDR1 is MGHRA, CDR2 YSYEKL, per germline. CDR3 amino acids: CASSLSGIETQYF. In DNA, the CDR3 is TGCGCCAGCAGCCTTAGCGGGATCGAGACCCAGTACTTC.

The gene calls are TRBV4-1 and TRBJ1-1; 10 bases are shared with TRBD1. CDR3 size: 13 residues. V lost 6 bases and J lost 10; bases outside the gene matches: 8. Germline values: CDR1 MGHRA, CDR2 YSYEKL. The CDR3 loop reads CASRLGQGSRAFF. CDR3 nucleotide sequence: TGCGCCAGCAGGCTGGGACAGGGGAGTCGAGCTTTCTTT.